This passage covers 14 T cell receptor beta chains from one sample sequenced in a study of OX40 agonist ivuxolimab in advanced cancers. The repertoire was sequenced with immunoSEQ multiplex PCR; TCRdb's copy has only in-frame clones and lacks some. The top ten clones hold about 5% of a sample with around 80,000 clones, roughly four fifths of them seen once. Source: CD4+ or CD8+ T cells sorted from blood, taken in a trial of the OX40 agonist ivuxolimab. These receptor sequences come from an adult with an advanced solid tumor such as melanoma, head and neck, liver or kidney cancer.

The gene calls are TRBV4-1 and TRBJ2-5; 7 bases match TRBD1. After removal of 0 bases from V and 5 bases from J, the junction contained 3 bases not matched to a gene. Germline CDR1 reads MGHRA; CDR2 reads YSYEKL. CDR3 size: 14 residues. The CDR3: CASSQDQGEETQYF. CDR3 coding DNA: TGCGCCAGCAGCCAAGATCAGGGGGAGGAGACCCAGTACTTC.

The chain has TRBV2 and TRBJ1-5, with D uncertain. The germline CDR1 and CDR2 sequences are SNHLY and FYNNEI. Deletions cut 1 base from V and 3 bases from J, with 7 bases between. CDR3 length: 14 residues. The CDR3 reads CASSEGQNNQPQHF. The CDR3 DNA is TGTGCCAGCAGTGAAGGCCAGAACAATCAGCCCCAGCATTTT.

The chain carries TRBV5-4 and TRBJ1-6, with unresolved D. Deletions cut 0 bases from V and 8 bases from J, with 9 bases between. The CDR3 totals 14 residues. CDR1 is SGHNT, CDR2 YYREEE, per germline (reference sequence). This chain's CDR3 is CASSLAGRDSPLHF. In nucleotides, the CDR3 is TGTGCCAGCAGCTTGGCCGGACGAGATTCACCCCTCCACTTT.

This chain links TRBV5-4 with TRBJ2-2, with 8 bases lining up with TRBD2. The CDR3 spans 16 residues. V trimming: 3 bases; J trimming: 1 base; junction bases outside the gene matches: 5. Germline V gene sequence: CDR1 SGHNT, CDR2 YYREEE (reference sequence). In nucleotides, the CDR3 is TGTGCCAGCAGCTCGGGGGGGAATCTGAACACCGGGGAGCTGTTTTTT. It specifies CASSSGGNLNTGELFF.

V gene TRBV6-5 combines with J gene TRBJ1-4; TRBD1 aligns across 7 bases. CDR1 MNHEY and CDR2 SVGAGI come from the germline V gene. The CDR3 sequence is 14 residues long. J was trimmed by 3 bases and V by 5 bases; bases with no gene match: 3. In DNA form, the CDR3 reads TGTGCCAGCAGTCTAGACAGGGCTAATGAAAAACTGTTTTTT. Amino acids: CASSLDRANEKLFF.

This chain uses TRBV27 with TRBJ2-3; perhaps D is TRBD1 or TRBD2 (5 bases each). CDR3 length: 15 residues. Trimming removed 5 bases at V and 0 bases at J, with 12 bases between. Germline loops: CDR1 MNHEY, CDR2 SMNVEV (reference sequence). CDR3 in amino acids: CASSKRDPSTDTQYF. CDR3 nucleotide sequence: TGTGCCAGCAGTAAAAGGGACCCTAGCACAGATACGCAGTATTTT.

The V gene is TRBV6-1, the J gene TRBJ2-1; weak D call: TRBD1 (5 bases). V dropped 5 bases and J dropped 5 bases, with 10 bases sitting between them. Germline V gene sequence: CDR1 MNHNS, CDR2 SASEGT. CDR3 length equals 13 residues. The CDR3 nucleotides read TGTGCCAGCAGTACCGACAGACACAATGAGCAGTTCTTC. Its translation is CASSTDRHNEQFF.

The CDR3 is CASSPTGLGRTQYF. CDR3 nucleotide sequence: TGCGCCAGCAGCCCTACCGGACTGGGGAGAACCCAGTACTTC. This chain joins TRBV4-1 and TRBJ2-5, with D tentatively TRBD2 (5 bases). Trimming removed 4 bases at V and 8 bases at J, with 17 bases between. CDR1 and CDR2 from the germline V gene are MGHRA and YSYEKL. The CDR3 sequence is 14 residues long.

V is TRBV11-2 and J is TRBJ2-7; 7 bases are a match to TRBD1. The germline CDR1 and CDR2 sequences are SGHAT and FQNNGV. V trimming: 7 bases; J trimming: 3 bases; junction bases outside the gene matches: 12. The CDR3 runs 15 residues. CDR3 protein: CASNPTTGAVYEQYF. CDR3 bases: TGTGCCAGCAACCCCACTACAGGGGCCGTCTACGAGCAGTACTTC.

This chain links TRBV7-9 with TRBJ2-7; tentatively, D is TRBD1 (5 bases). V was trimmed by 5 bases and J by 3 bases, leaving 17 bases between them. The CDR3 length is 15 residues. Looked up from germline, CDR1 is SEHNR and CDR2 is FQNEAQ (reference sequence). Here the CDR3 reads CASSVSYRQGYEQYF. In nucleotides, the CDR3 is TGTGCCAGCAGCGTATCTTACCGGCAGGGCTACGAGCAGTACTTC.

This chain connects TRBV7-8 to TRBJ2-2; the match to TRBD2 covers 9 bases. Germline V gene lookup returns CDR1 SGHVS and CDR2 FQNEAQ. J lost 4 bases, V lost 8 bases, and 11 bases had no gene match. The CDR3 consists of 16 residues. For the CDR3, the DNA is TGTGCCAGCTTTCCCCGTAGCGGGAGTGGCACCGGGGAGCTGTTTTTT. Translation: CASFPRSGSGTGELFF.

The V call is TRBV7-9, the J call TRBJ2-5; D possibly uses TRBD1 or TRBD2 (6 bases each). Looked up from germline, CDR1 is SEHNR and CDR2 is FQNEAQ (reference sequence). Trimming took off 0 bases at V and 5 bases at J, with 10 bases between the two ends. CDR3 length: 14 amino acids. The CDR3 DNA follows: TGTGCCAGCAGCTTAGCTCCGGGGGCCGAGACCCAGTACTTC. Translation gives CASSLAPGAETQYF.

V gene TRBV5-1 combines with J gene TRBJ2-7; TRBD1 aligns across 9 bases. CDR1 SGHRS and CDR2 YFSETQ come from the germline V gene. The J segment lost 2 bases and the V segment lost 4 bases, leaving 4 bases of the junction unmatched. The CDR3 is 14 amino acids. CDR3 DNA: TGCGCCAGCAGCCCGGGGACAGGGCCCTACGAGCAGTACTTC. Translating it yields CASSPGTGPYEQYF.

This clone was detected many times. This chain connects TRBV6-6 to TRBJ2-7; weak D call: TRBD2 (6 bases). The V and J ends lost 0 bases and 2 bases respectively, with 11 bases between them. This CDR3 has 15 amino acids. Germline CDR1 is MNHNY and CDR2 is SVGAGI (reference sequence). Written as DNA, the CDR3 is TGTGCCAGCAGTTACTCAGGTAGCGGTCCCTACGAGCAGTACTTC. Protein sequence: CASSYSGSGPYEQYF.